This is a list of T cell receptor beta chains from one sample in a study of cytomegalovirus exposure and HLA in healthy donors. Here immunoSEQ multiplex PCR was the method, and the copy in TCRdb shows in-frame clones only, minus some. The sample yields nearly 110,000 clones, around 85% seen once. The sequenced sample consisted of PBMCs. The receptors originated from a man in his sixties in good health and CMV-seronegative. Both conserved end residues are part of each CDR3.

v_call cdr3_aa
TRBV29-1 CSVAKQGNTEAFF
TRBV7-2 CASSYGQATYEQYF
TRBV7-9 CASSGEGLYSYNSPLHF
TRBV19 CASSTQRGSSDTQYF
TRBV23-1 CASSPKRGGELFF
TRBV7-2 CASSATGAGYTF
TRBV6-6 CASSYSGTGVNEKLFF
TRBV19 CASSIEGATVYSGNTIYF
TRBV30 CAWSVRGNQPQHF
TRBV7-3 CASSLQLAGTDTQYF
TRBV29-1 CSVETEPLAKNIQYF
TRBV2 CASRGQGRSYNEQFF
TRBV19 CASSMRRGPGIQYF
TRBV18 CASSRQGNTEAFF
TRBV30 CAWSVSRLPTGAKNIQYF
TRBV5-1 CASSLGAGGGTDTQYF
TRBV13 CASSLGQSLYSYTF
TRBV5-1 CASSTGLAGVLGETQYF
TRBV5-6 CASSWDRLNTEAFF
TRBV5-5 CASSLAVGSIEAFF
TRBV19 CASSGTGTHSSTDTQYF
TRBV5-5 CASSPRGEGGYTF
TRBV5-1 CASGLGASANTGELFF
TRBV19 CASSIALRPLYNEQFF
TRBV4-3 CASSQQKVASAVFQETQYF
TRBV19 CASSLNPGTGRVLAFF
TRBV28 CASSLYAQGSSPLHF
TRBV9 CASSVENRGRGGYTF
TRBV7-2 CASSFTEQETQYF
TRBV2 CASIGTASSYEQYF
TRBV6-1 CATNPRGRSYNEQFF
TRBV28 CASSLSTGLGSYNSPLHF
TRBV7-6 CASSPSVGDYYGYTF